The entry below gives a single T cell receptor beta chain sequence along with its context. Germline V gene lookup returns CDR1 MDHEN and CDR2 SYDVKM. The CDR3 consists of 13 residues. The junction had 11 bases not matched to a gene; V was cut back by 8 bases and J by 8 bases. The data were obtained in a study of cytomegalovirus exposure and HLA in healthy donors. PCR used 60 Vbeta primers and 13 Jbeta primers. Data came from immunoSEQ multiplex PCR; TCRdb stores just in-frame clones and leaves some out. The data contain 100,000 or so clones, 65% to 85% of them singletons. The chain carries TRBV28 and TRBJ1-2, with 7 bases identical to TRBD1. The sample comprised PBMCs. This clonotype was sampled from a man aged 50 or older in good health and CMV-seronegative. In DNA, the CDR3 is TGTGCCAGCTCAGGGGGGAATCGGGGGGGCTACACCTTC. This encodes CASSGGNRGGYTF.